What follows are 19 T cell receptor beta chains derived from one specimen sequenced in a study of cytomegalovirus exposure and HLA in healthy donors. PCR amplification relied on 60 Vbeta primers (plus 13 Jbeta primers). Assay used: immunoSEQ multiplex PCR; TCRdb lists only in-frame clones, some missing. The sample holds 150,000 to 200,000 clones, roughly 77% seen once. The source material was PBMCs. Receptors were obtained from a young woman in good health and CMV-seronegative.

Note on this clone: Other DNA sequences of this sample code for an identical CDR3. The chain links TRBV7-9 to TRBJ2-3, with D possibly matching TRBD2 (5 bases). Deletions cut 1 base from V and 2 bases from J, with 10 bases between. The CDR3 consists of 15 residues. Germline CDR1 SEHNR, CDR2 FQNEAQ (reference sequence). The CDR3 sequence is CASSLGAGFTDTQYF. The CDR3 nucleotides read TGTGCCAGCAGCTTAGGGGCGGGCTTCACAGATACGCAGTATTTT. The full variable domain, with the rest looked up from reference TRBV7-9 and TRBJ2-3, is DTGVSQNPRHKITKRGQNVTFRCDPISEHNRLYWYRQTLGQGPEFLTYFQNEAQLEKSRLLSDRFSAERPKGSFSTLEIQRTEQGDSAMYLCASSLGAGFTDTQYFGPGTRLTVL.

This sequence joins TRBV5-1 and TRBJ2-7; TRBD1 matches at 9 bases. J gave up 2 bases and V 0 bases, and 3 bases lay outside the gene matches. CDR1 is SGHRS and CDR2 is YFSETQ in the germline V gene. The CDR3 has 15 residues. The CDR3 region has the DNA TGCGCCAGCAGCTTGGCGGGACAGGGCCCCTACGAGCAGTACTTC. It encodes CASSLAGQGPYEQYF.

This clone showed up just once. The CDR3 spells CASSYSGQSTEAFF. The CDR3 bases are TGTGCCAGCAGTTACTCGGGACAGAGTACTGAAGCTTTCTTT. V and J are TRBV6-5 and TRBJ1-1, with TRBD1 matching 7 bases. V gave up 0 bases and J gave up 5 bases; unmatched junction bases: 3. Germline assignment: CDR1 MNHEY and CDR2 SVGAGI. The CDR3 covers 14 residues.

This chain connects TRBV7-8 to TRBJ1-1; 7 bases line up with TRBD1. There are 14 residues in the CDR3. J gave up 5 bases and V 4 bases, and 7 bases lay outside the gene matches. Germline V lookup: CDR1 SGHVS, CDR2 FQNEAQ. For the CDR3, the DNA is TGTGCCAGCAGCTACCGACAGGGAAGTACTGAAGCTTTCTTT. It yields the protein CASSYRQGSTEAFF.

The chain uses TRBV5-1 and TRBJ2-1; possible D gene TRBD2, 5 bases. Germline V gene sequence: CDR1 SGHRS, CDR2 YFSETQ. V was trimmed by 3 bases and J by 6 bases, leaving 16 bases between them. This CDR3 region has 15 residues. The CDR3 DNA is TGCGCCAGCAGCTGGGAGCTTGCACCCCCCAATGAGCAGTTCTTC. This sequence encodes CASSWELAPPNEQFF.

This chain joins TRBV4-2 and TRBJ1-1; D remains unclear. The V and J ends lost 0 bases and 5 bases respectively, with 7 bases between them. The CDR3 has 13 residues. Per the germline V gene, CDR1 is LGHNA and CDR2 is YNFKEQ. CDR3: CASSQDRDTEAFF. The CDR3 bases are TGTGCCAGCAGCCAAGATCGGGATACTGAAGCTTTCTTT.

The rearrangement uses TRBV9 and TRBJ2-6; D gene ambiguous. The CDR3 spans 16 residues. The V and J ends lost 0 bases and 0 bases respectively, with 7 bases between them. Germline V gives CDR1 SGDLS, CDR2 YYNGEE. CDR3 in amino acids: CASSVDPNSGANVLTF. CDR3 nucleotides: TGTGCCAGCAGCGTAGATCCAAACTCTGGGGCCAACGTCCTGACTTTC.

The V gene is TRBV5-8, the J gene TRBJ2-5; 8 positions agree with TRBD2. V lost 2 bases to trimming and J lost 5 bases; unmatched junction nucleotides: 14. The CDR3 runs 17 residues. Germline values: CDR1 SGHTS, CDR2 YDEGEE. The CDR3: CASSLSWGLGFSETQYF. CDR3 nucleotides: TGTGCCAGCAGCTTATCTTGGGGACTAGGTTTTTCCGAGACCCAGTACTTC. The whole variable domain, filled in from reference TRBV5-8 and TRBJ2-5, reads EAGVTQSPTHLIKTRGQQATLRCSPISGHTSVYWYQQALGLGLQFLLWYDEGEERNRGNFPPRFSGRQFPNYSSELNVNALELEDSALYLCASSLSWGLGFSETQYFGPGTRLLVL.

The rearrangement links TRBV6-5 to TRBJ2-7; 8 bases match TRBD1. CDR3 length: 15 residues. Germline loops: CDR1 MNHEY, CDR2 SVGAGI. J lost 4 bases, V lost 5 bases, and 10 bases had no gene match. The CDR3 loop is CASSPKTGVGYEQYF. The DNA of the CDR3 is TGTGCCAGCAGTCCAAAGACAGGGGTGGGGTACGAGCAGTACTTC.

There are a few counts of this clone. The chain combines TRBV6-5 with TRBJ2-3, with D hard to call. From germline, CDR1 is MNHEY and CDR2 SVGAGI. This CDR3 spans 14 amino acids. The germline V and J ends were trimmed by 5 bases and 0 bases, with 9 bases remaining between them. CDR3 bases: TGTGCCAGCAGTGAGAGAGCTAGCACAGATACGCAGTATTTT. Amino acid sequence: CASSERASTDTQYF.

This rearrangement joins TRBV7-2 to TRBJ2-5; D possibly corresponds to TRBD1 (5 bases). The germline gives CDR1 SGHTA, CDR2 FQGNSA. This CDR3 spans 16 amino acids. Trimming left V 2 bases short and J 2 bases short, with 15 bases between. The CDR3 region has the DNA TGTGCCAGCAGCTTAAGGCAGGCAGGGTCACAAGAGACCCAGTACTTC. Its translation: CASSLRQAGSQETQYF.

V and J are TRBV18 and TRBJ2-5; maybe TRBD1 (7 bases). The CDR3 extends over 15 amino acids. Trimming removed 1 base from V and 4 bases from J, with 13 bases in between. Germline CDR1 is KGHSH and CDR2 is LQKENI. CDR3 bases: TGTGCCAGCTCACCACTTTACAGGGGAGGAGAGACCCAGTACTTC. Protein: CASSPLYRGGETQYF.

For the CDR3, the DNA is TGTGCCAGCAGTTACGGTATCGGGAGTTACGAGCAGTACTTC. This sequence encodes CASSYGIGSYEQYF. This rearrangement joins TRBV6-5 to TRBJ2-7; TRBD2 is a possible D gene (6 bases). The V end lost 2 bases, the J end lost 4 bases, and 12 bases lay between the germline ends. The CDR3 is 14 amino acids. From germline, CDR1 is MNHEY and CDR2 SVGAGI.

The CDR3 here is CASSRRGGLNTEAFF. As DNA, the CDR3 is TGTGCCAGCAGCCGCAGGGGTGGATTGAACACTGAAGCTTTCTTT. The gene calls are TRBV7-9 and TRBJ1-1; weak D call: TRBD1 (6 bases). Trimming stripped 5 bases from V and 0 bases from J, with 13 bases between. This CDR3 is built from 15 residues. CDR1 and CDR2 (germline): SEHNR, FQNEAQ (reference sequence).

The V and J genes are TRBV5-6 and TRBJ2-7; D may be TRBD2 (7 bases). The CDR3 length is 16 residues. Germline V gene lookup returns CDR1 SGHDT and CDR2 YYEEEE. V lost 3 bases, J lost 3 bases, and 19 bases lay in between. This CDR3 reads CASSSERGGWFYEQYF. CDR3 DNA sequence: TGTGCCAGCAGCTCGGAGAGGGGGGGCTGGTTCTACGAGCAGTACTTC.

The chain combines TRBV5-1 with TRBJ1-1; D may be TRBD1 (6 bases). The germline V and J ends were trimmed by 2 bases and 3 bases, with 14 bases remaining between them. Germline loops: CDR1 SGHRS, CDR2 YFSETQ. The CDR3 runs 15 residues. The CDR3 loop reads CASSFGDRSHTEAFF. CDR3 nucleotides: TGCGCCAGCAGCTTCGGAGACAGGAGTCACACTGAAGCTTTCTTT.

V gene TRBV9 combines with J gene TRBJ2-1, with 8 positions matching TRBD2. V dropped 3 bases and J dropped 4; count of bases not matched to a gene: 12. The CDR3 runs 17 residues. Germline V gives CDR1 SGDLS, CDR2 YYNGEE. The CDR3 DNA reads TGTGCCAGCAGCGCTTCCTACCGCGGGGGGCTATACAATGAGCAGTTCTTC. As protein: CASSASYRGGLYNEQFF.

The sample holds one count of this clone. The CDR3 is CASSVVLAGGNEQFF. The DNA of the CDR3 is TGTGCCAGCAGTGTTGTGCTAGCGGGTGGGAATGAGCAGTTCTTC. The chain uses TRBV6-1 and TRBJ2-1, with 8 positions matching TRBD2. The CDR3 loop spans 15 amino acids. Germline CDR1 and CDR2: MNHNS and SASEGT. With 4 bases clipped from V and 7 bases from J, the junction kept 9 bases outside the gene matches.

The chain couples TRBV28 to TRBJ2-5; the match to TRBD2 covers 11 bases. Germline values: CDR1 MDHEN, CDR2 SYDVKM. The trim removed 5 bases at V and 11 bases at J, leaving 4 bases unmatched. CDR3 length: 12 amino acids. As DNA, the CDR3 is TGTGCCAGCAGTACGACTAGCGGGGAGCAGTACTTC. As protein: CASSTTSGEQYF.